A selection of T cell receptor beta chains follows, all from one sample in a study of blood T cell repertoires in COVID-19. Clones were read by immunoSEQ multiplex PCR, and TCRdb kept only the in-frame ones, dropping some. In the table there are roughly 57,000 clones, roughly 90% of which are singletons. Material for sequencing was peripheral blood. All receptors come from a man older than 75 with acute or convalescent COVID-19. The CDR3 runs from the conserved cysteine through the conserved F or W. Each record gives: V gene, D gene, clone size, J gene, CDR3 protein, CDR3 DNA. A D gene is named only where the DNA matches it firmly. Clone size is given for some rows only: seen once, a few or many times, or a class if the clone is expanded.

TRBV5-1	.	few	TRBJ2-7	CASSQGSYEQYF	TGCGCCAGCAGTCAGGGATCCTACGAGCAGTACTTC
TRBV11-2	TRBD1	.	TRBJ2-5	CASSLEPPSQGGPQETQYF	TGTGCCAGCAGCTTAGAACCCCCATCACAGGGGGGACCTCAAGAGACCCAGTACTTC
TRBV27	TRBD2	.	TRBJ2-7	CASSLLAGGGPLEQYF	TGTGCCAGCAGTCTCCTTGCGGGGGGCGGACCCCTCGAGCAGTACTTC
TRBV2	.	.	TRBJ2-7	CASRDSSRTNYEQYF	TGTGCCAGCAGGGACTCCTCGAGGACCAACTACGAGCAGTACTTC
TRBV5-6	TRBD1	.	TRBJ2-5	CASSSWDSRETQYF	TGTGCCAGCAGCAGCTGGGACAGCCGGGAGACCCAGTACTTC
TRBV5-1	TRBD1	.	TRBJ2-5	CASSLGQGYQETQYF	TGCGCCAGCAGCTTGGGACAGGGGTACCAAGAGACCCAGTACTTC
TRBV28	.	.	TRBJ1-2	CASIGGTTGNGYTF	TGTGCCAGCATCGGTGGGACAACGGGAAATGGCTACACCTTC
TRBV2	TRBD1	.	TRBJ1-2	CASSGTGVYGYTF	TGTGCCAGCAGCGGGACAGGTGTCTATGGCTACACCTTC
TRBV29-1	TRBD1	.	TRBJ2-2	CSATGGTGELFF	TGCAGCGCGACAGGGGGCACCGGGGAGCTGTTTTTT
TRBV5-1	.	.	TRBJ2-2	CASSLGPARGAGELFF	TGCGCCAGCAGCTTGGGTCCCGCCAGGGGGGCCGGGGAGCTGTTTTTT
TRBV2	.	.	TRBJ1-1	CASSPGIANTEAFF	TGTGCCAGCAGCCCAGGGATCGCGAACACTGAAGCTTTCTTT
TRBV28	.	.	TRBJ2-5	CASSPLTIWRAQETQYF	TGTGCCAGCAGCCCATTAACCATTTGGAGGGCCCAAGAGACCCAGTACTTC
TRBV5-1	.	.	TRBJ2-2	CASSLAQLPGTGELFF	TGCGCCAGCAGCTTGGCCCAACTCCCGGGGACCGGGGAGCTGTTTTTT
TRBV5-1	TRBD2	.	TRBJ2-5	CASSLAGRGARTETQYF	TGCGCCAGCAGCTTGGCCGGGCGGGGGGCGCGGACGGAGACCCAGTACTTC
TRBV3-1/TRBV3-2	TRBD2	.	TRBJ2-5	CASSQTAGEETQYF	TGTGCCAGCAGCCAAACAGCGGGAGAGGAGACCCAGTACTTC
TRBV5-4	TRBD1	few	TRBJ2-7	CASSLSQGIPYEQYF	TGTGCCAGCAGCTTGTCACAGGGGATTCCCTACGAGCAGTACTTC
TRBV15	TRBD2	.	TRBJ2-3	CATSRVSGGTDTQYF	TGTGCCACCAGCAGAGTAAGCGGGGGGACAGATACGCAGTATTTT
TRBV18	.	.	TRBJ1-6	CASSPPSERALHF	TGTGCCAGCTCACCACCAAGCGAGAGAGCCCTCCACTTT
TRBV5-8	TRBD1	.	TRBJ2-7	CASTSWDRGRGEQYF	TGTGCCAGCACCTCTTGGGACAGGGGGCGAGGCGAGCAGTACTTC
TRBV19	TRBD2	.	TRBJ2-3	CASSIDLASGGRDTQYF	TGTGCCAGTAGTATAGATTTGGCTAGCGGGGGCAGAGATACGCAGTATTTT
TRBV2	TRBD1	.	TRBJ1-1	CASSGDRGTGEAFF	TGTGCCAGCAGTGGGGACAGGGGAACGGGTGAAGCTTTCTTT
TRBV6-5	TRBD1	once	TRBJ2-7	CASSQRTGVDEQYF	TGTGCCAGCAGTCAAAGGACAGGGGTCGACGAGCAGTACTTC
TRBV6-6	.	.	TRBJ1-5	CASFSTGLDQPQHF	TGTGCCAGCTTCAGTACAGGGCTCGATCAGCCCCAGCATTTT
TRBV5-1	TRBD2	.	TRBJ2-2	CASSLAGVPGELFF	TGCGCCAGCAGCTTAGCGGGGGTGCCCGGGGAGCTGTTTTTT
TRBV12-3/TRBV12-4	.	.	TRBJ2-1	CASSLIGNEQFF	TGTGCCAGCAGTTTGATCGGGAATGAGCAGTTCTTC
TRBV3-1/TRBV3-2	.	.	TRBJ2-5	CASSSGGTKTQYF	TGTGCCAGCAGCTCCGGGGGAACGAAGACCCAGTACTTC
TRBV6-5	.	.	TRBJ1-2	CASSYAGNYGYTF	TGTGCCAGCAGTTACGCCGGTAACTATGGCTACACCTTC
TRBV29-1	.	few	TRBJ1-1	CSVVRANTEAFF	TGCAGCGTTGTCAGGGCGAACACTGAAGCTTTCTTT
TRBV27	.	.	TRBJ1-4	CASSLRGREKLFF	TGTGCCAGCAGCCTCCGGGGTAGGGAAAAACTGTTTTTT
TRBV7-8	.	.	TRBJ2-7	CASSLDGGSSYEQYF	TGTGCCAGCAGCTTAGATGGCGGTAGCTCCTACGAGCAGTACTTC
TRBV27	TRBD2	.	TRBJ2-5	CASSHGLAGVETQYF	TGTGCCAGCAGTCATGGACTAGCGGGGGTTGAGACCCAGTACTTC
TRBV3-1/TRBV3-2	TRBD1	.	TRBJ1-4	CASSGSGTVGEKLFF	TGTGCCAGCAGCGGCTCAGGGACAGTCGGTGAAAAACTGTTTTTT
TRBV5-1	.	once	TRBJ2-2	CASSLVPGLAGGELFF	TGCGCCAGCAGCTTGGTCCCGGGCCTTGCGGGCGGGGAGCTGTTTTTT